This note documents a single TCR beta chain sequence. The specificity of this receptor is unknown. Base qualities are not at hand, and no much larger clone is one base apart. The sample comes from a study of a mutant IDH1 vaccine in newly diagnosed glioma (dated by TCRdb to 2020 to 2023). At the level of the whole study: Patients were given eight vaccinations, in weeks 1, 3, 5, 7, 11, 15, 19 and 23, which matched visits V03 through V10. In the chemotherapy-containing groups, vaccination started alongside temozolomide cycles, whereas in patients who had radiotherapy alone it started 4-6 weeks after radiotherapy. The roughly 35 treated patients were approximately 62% male and about 38% female, with a mean age of approximately 40 years. Prior to enrollment, standard therapy consisting of radiotherapy alone, temozolomide alone, or radiochemotherapy with temozolomide had been administered to patients, with the combination being received by most patients. Peripheral blood was collected at six visits: V03 (baseline), V05, V07, V10, V12 and V13. For exploratory analyses, some 24 treated patients had longitudinal TCRB deep sequencing done wherever samples were available. The research as a whole found: Immune responses induced by the vaccine were seen in around 93% of patients across multiple MHC alleles. Availability determined which PBMC samples were chosen for TCRB deep sequencing. According to the authors, sample limitations meant that analyses of patient blood samples could not be reproduced. Pseudoprogression seemed to be unrelated to changes in the top peripheral T cell clonotypes found by TCRB sequencing.

Including the terminal cysteine and phenylalanine, the CDR3 comprises 14 residues. The kept DNA is CDR3 alone, 42 bases in frame from the first base. CDR1 SQVTM and CDR2 ANQGSEA are derived from the germline V gene. The germline V and J ends show losses of 4 bases and 4 bases respectively, and no gene match explains 8 bases of the junction. In light of the paper, this sample's time point label describes: week 11, during vaccination. Every vaccine dose consisted of 300 ug of a 20-mer mutant IDH1 peptide in Montanide, administered subcutaneously together with topical imiquimod. Donors had newly diagnosed WHO grade 3 or 4 IDH1-mutant astrocytomas with loss of nuclear ATRX. The samples were drawn from NOA16, a multicentre, single-arm, open-label phase I trial in Germany that tested a mutant IDH1 peptide vaccine in humans for the first time. Genomic DNA for TCRB sequencing was extracted from EDTA blood using the DNeasy Blood and Tissue Kit.

Library preparation was by the immunoSEQ multiplex PCR assay. Following the manufacturer's protocol, the hsTCRB Kit was used to amplify rearranged TCR beta chain sequences. TCRB libraries were sequenced on an Illumina MiSeq. The study's processing was this. The kit vendor's proprietary platform handled demultiplexing, trimming and gene mapping. This is the immuneACCESS table as TCRdb keeps it, with only in-frame sequences that have V and J called. A part of the clones is gone; compared with another copy, unresolved V genes explain less than half, and the rest is unexplained. V and J calls plus clone size are reproduced from that table; the DNA served to infer D and trimming. The sample yields about 62,000 clones; around 91% were counted once. 1.5% to 2.5% of the sample is in the top ten clones.

This TCR came from a middle-aged man with glioma. The material sequenced was PBMCs, taken from a glioma patient whose treatment included an IDH1 peptide vaccine. The chain employs TRBV29-1 and TRBJ1-2; 8 bases in the junction line up with TRBD1. The CDR3 region: CSVVQGAYSYGYTF. The DNA sequence is TGCAGCGTTGTCCAGGGGGCGTATAGCTATGGCTACACCTTC.